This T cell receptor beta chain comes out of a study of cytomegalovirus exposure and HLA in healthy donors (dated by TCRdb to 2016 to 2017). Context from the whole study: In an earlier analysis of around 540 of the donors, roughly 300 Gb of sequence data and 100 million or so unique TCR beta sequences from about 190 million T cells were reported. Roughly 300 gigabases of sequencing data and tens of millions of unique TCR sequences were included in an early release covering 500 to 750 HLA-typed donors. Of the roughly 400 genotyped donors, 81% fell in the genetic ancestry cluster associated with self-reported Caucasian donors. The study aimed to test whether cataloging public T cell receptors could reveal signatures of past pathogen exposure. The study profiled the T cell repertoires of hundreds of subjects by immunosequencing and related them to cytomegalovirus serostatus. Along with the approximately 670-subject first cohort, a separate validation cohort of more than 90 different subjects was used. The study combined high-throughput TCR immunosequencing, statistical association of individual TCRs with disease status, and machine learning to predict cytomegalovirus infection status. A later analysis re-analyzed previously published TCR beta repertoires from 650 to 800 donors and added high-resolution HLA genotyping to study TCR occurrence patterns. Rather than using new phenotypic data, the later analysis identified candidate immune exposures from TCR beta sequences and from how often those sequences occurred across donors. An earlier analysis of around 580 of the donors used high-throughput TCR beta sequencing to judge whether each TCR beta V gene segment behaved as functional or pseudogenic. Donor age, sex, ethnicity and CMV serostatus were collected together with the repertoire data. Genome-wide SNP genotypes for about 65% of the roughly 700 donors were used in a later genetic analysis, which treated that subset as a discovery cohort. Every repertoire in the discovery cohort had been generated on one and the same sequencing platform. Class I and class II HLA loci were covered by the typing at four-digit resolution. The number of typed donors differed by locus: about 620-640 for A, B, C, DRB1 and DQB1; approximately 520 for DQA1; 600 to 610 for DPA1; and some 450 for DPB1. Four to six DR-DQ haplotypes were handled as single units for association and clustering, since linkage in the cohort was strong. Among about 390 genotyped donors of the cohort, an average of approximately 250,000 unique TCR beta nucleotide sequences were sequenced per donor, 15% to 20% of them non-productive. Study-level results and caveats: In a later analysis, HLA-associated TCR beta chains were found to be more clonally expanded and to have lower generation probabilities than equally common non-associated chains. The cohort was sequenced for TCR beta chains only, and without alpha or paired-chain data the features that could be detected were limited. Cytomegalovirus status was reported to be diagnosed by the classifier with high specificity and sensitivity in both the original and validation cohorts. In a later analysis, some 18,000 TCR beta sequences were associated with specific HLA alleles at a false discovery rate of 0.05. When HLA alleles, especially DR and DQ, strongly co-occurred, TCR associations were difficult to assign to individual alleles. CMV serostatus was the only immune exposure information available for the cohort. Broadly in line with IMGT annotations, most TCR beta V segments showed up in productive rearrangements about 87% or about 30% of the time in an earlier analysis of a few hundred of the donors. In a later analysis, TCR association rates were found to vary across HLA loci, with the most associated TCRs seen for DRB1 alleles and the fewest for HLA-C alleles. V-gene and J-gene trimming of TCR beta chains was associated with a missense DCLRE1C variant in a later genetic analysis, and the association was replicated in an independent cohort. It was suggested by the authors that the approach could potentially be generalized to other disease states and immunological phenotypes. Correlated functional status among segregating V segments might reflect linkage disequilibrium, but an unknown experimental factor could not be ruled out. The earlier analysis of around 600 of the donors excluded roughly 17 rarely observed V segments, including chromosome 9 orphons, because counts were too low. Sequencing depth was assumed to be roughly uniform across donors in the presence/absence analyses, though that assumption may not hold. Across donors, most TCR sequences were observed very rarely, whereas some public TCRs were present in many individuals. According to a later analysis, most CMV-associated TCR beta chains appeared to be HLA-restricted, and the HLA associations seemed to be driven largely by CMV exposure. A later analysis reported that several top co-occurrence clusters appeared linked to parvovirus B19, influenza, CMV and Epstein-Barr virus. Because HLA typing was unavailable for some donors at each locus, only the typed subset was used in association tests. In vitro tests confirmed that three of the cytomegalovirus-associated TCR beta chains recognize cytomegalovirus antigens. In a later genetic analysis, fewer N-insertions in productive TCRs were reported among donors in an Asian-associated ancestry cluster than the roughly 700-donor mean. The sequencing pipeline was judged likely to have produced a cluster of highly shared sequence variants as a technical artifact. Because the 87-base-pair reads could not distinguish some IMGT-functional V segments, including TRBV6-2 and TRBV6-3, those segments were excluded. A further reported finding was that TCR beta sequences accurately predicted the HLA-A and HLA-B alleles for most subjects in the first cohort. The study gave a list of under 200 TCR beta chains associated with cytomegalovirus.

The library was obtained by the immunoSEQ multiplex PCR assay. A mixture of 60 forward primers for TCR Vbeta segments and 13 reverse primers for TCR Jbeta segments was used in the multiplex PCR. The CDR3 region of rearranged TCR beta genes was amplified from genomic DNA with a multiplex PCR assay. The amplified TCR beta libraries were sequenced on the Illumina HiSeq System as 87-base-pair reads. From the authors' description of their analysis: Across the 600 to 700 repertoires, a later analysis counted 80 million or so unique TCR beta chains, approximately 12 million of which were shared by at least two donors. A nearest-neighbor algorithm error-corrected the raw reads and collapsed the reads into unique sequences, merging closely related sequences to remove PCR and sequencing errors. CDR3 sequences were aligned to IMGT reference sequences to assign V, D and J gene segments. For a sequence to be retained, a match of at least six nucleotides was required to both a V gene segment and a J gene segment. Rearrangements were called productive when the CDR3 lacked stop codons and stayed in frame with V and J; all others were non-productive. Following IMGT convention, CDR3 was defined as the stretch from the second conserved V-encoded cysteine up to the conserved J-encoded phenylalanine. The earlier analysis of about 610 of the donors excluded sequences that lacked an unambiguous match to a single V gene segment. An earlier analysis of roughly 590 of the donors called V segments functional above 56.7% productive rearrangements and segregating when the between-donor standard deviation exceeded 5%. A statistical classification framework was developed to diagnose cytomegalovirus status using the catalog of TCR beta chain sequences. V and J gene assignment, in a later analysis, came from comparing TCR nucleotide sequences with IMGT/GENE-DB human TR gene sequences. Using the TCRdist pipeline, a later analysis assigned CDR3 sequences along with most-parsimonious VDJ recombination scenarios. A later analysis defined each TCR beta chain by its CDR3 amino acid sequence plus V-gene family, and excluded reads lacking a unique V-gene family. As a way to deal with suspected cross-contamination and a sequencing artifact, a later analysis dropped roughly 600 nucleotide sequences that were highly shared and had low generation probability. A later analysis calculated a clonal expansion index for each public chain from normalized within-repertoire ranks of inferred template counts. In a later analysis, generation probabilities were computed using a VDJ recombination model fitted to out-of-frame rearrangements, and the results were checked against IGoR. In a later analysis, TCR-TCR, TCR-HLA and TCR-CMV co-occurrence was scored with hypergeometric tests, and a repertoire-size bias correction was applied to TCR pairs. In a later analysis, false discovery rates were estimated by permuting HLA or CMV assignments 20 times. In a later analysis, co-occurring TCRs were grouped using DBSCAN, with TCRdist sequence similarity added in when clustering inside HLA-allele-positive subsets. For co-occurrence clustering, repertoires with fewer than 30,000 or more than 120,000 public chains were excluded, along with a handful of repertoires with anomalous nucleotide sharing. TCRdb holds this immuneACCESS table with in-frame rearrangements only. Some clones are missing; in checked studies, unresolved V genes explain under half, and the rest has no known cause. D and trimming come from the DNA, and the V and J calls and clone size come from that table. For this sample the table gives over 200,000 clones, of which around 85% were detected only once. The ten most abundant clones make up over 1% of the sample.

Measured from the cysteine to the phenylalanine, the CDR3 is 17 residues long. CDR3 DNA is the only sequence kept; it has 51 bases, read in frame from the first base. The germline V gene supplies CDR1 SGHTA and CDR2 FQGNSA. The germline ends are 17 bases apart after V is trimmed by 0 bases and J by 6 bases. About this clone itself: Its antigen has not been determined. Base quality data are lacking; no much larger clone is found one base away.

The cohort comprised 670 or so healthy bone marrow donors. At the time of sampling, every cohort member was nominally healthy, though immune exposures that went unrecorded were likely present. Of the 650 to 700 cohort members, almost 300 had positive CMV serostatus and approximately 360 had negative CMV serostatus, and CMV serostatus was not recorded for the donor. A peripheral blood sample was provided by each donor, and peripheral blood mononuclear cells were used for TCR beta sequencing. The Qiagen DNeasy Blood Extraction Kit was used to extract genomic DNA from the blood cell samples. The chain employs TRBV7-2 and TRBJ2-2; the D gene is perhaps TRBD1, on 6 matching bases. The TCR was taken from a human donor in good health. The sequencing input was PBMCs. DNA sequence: TGTGCCAGCAGCTTAGCCGGGAACAGGGTCCAATCCGGGGAGCTGTTTTTT. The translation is CASSLAGNRVQSGELFF.